A single sample is the source of the 10 T cell receptor beta chains below, sequenced in a study of tumor-infiltrating lymphocytes in primary liver carcinoma. It was unsorted whole blood that yielded blood RNA, and germline DNA was also extracted. Synthesis of TCR beta cDNA was carried out from approximately 470 ng total RNA with a constant-region primer. Three rounds of nested multiplex PCR with slightly modified ARM-PCR produced TCR beta libraries. TRBV1-TRBV30 forward primers and a C-beta reverse primer were used in the first two PCR rounds, which each ran for about 11 cycles. TCRdb reprocessed the multiplex PCR reads with MiXCR, giving one entry per CDR3 protein. The table has 330,000 or so distinct CDR3 sequences, 65% seen once. Sequencing was performed on peripheral blood. These TCRs come from a middle-aged man with primary liver carcinoma and hepatitis B virus infection.

Comment on this clonotype: A much larger clone differs by one base, so this may be a read error. The rearrangement links TRBV6-5 to TRBJ1-1; D gene ambiguous. V was cut by 4 bases and J by 5 bases, with 17 bases left in between. This CDR3 region has 15 residues. Germline V gene lookup returns CDR1 MNHEY and CDR2 SVGAGI. The CDR3 spells CASSFPGNHGTEAFF. The CDR3 DNA is TGTGCCAGCAGTTTCCCCGGGAACCACGGGACTGAAGCTTTCTTT.

Remarks on this clonotype: One base away lies a much larger clone, so this may be a sequencing read error. The rearrangement links TRBV10-3 to TRBJ2-5; the D gene could be TRBD1 or TRBD2 (5 bases each). Germline assignment: CDR1 ENHRY and CDR2 SYGVKD. V lost 6 bases, J lost 5 bases, and 16 bases lay in between. The CDR3 is 14 residues long. The CDR3 region is CAIRTRGVGETQYF. CDR3 DNA sequence: TGTGCCATCAGGACAAGGGGAGTGGGGGAGACCCAGTACTTC.

In regard to this clonotype: One end of the junction is discordant with germline, which a read error may explain. V gene TRBV11-2 combines with J gene TRBJ2-7; D is undetermined. The CDR3 contains 15 residues. Germline V lookup: CDR1 SGHAT, CDR2 FQNNGV. Here the CDR3 DNA reads TGTGCCAGCAACTTAGGACGTGACACTAACTACGAGCAGTACTTC. This gives the protein CASNLGRDTNYEQYF.

This clonotype has just one count. With a much larger clone just one base away, this may be a read error. The V call is TRBV12-3 or TRBV12-4, the J call TRBJ1-4; no reliable D call. The V end lost 5 bases, the J end lost 5 bases, and 9 bases lay between the germline ends. The CDR3 is made up of 13 amino acids. The CDR3 sequence: CASSLSQNEKLFF. The CDR3 nucleotides read TGTGCCAGCAGTCTTAGTCAAAATGAAAAACTGTTTTTT.

Worth noting for this clonotype: At one end the junction does not follow the germline gene, possibly because of a read error. CDR3 sequence: CGSSPPRAPASEQYF. The DNA of the CDR3 is TGTGGCAGCAGCCCCCCTCGGGCTCCCGCCAGCGAGCAGTATTTC. The chain has TRBV11-2 and TRBJ2-7, with D hard to call. CDR3 length: 15 amino acids. CDR1 and CDR2 from the germline V gene are SGHAT and FQNNGV. The complete variable domain, with remaining parts taken from reference TRBV11-2 and TRBJ2-7, reads EAGVAQSPRYKIIEKRQSVAFWCNPISGHATLYWYQQILGQGPKLLIQFQNNGVVDDSQLPKDRFSAERLKGVDSTLKIQPAKLEDSAVYLCGSSPPRAPASEQYFGPGTRLTVT.

With regard to this clonotype: One junction end disagrees with the germline gene, perhaps due to a read error. The chain couples TRBV20-1 to TRBJ2-7, with D unclear. Per germline, CDR1 DFQATT and CDR2 SNEGSKA (reference sequence). The CDR3 runs to 16 residues. CDR3 sequence (DNA): TGTAGTGCCAGACGCGAGGCTTGGACGGTAGCCTACGAGCAGTACTTC. This encodes CSARREAWTVAYEQYF.

The chain recombines TRBV5-1 with TRBJ1-5, with D unclear. Deletions cut 4 bases from V and 10 bases from J, with 15 bases between. This CDR3 has 13 amino acids. The germline CDR1 and CDR2 sequences are SGHRS and YFSETQ. CDR3 nucleotides: TGCGCCAGCAGCGCCAGGCTCAATGATCCCCAGCATTTT. As protein: CASSARLNDPQHF.

As for this clonotype: Since no conserved phenylalanine or tryptophan closes the CDR3, a read error is the likely cause. The chain joins TRBV12-3 or TRBV12-4 to TRBJ2-1; D possibly corresponds to TRBD2 (6 bases). V was pared by 7 bases and J by 9 bases, with 22 bases between. CDR3 length: 15 amino acids. CDR3 in DNA: TGTGCCAGCAATCCCTCCCCGGGGGAGGCCAGTGAGCAGTTCATC. Translated, it gives CASNPSPGEASEQFI.

Comment on this clonotype: A read error may be the cause here, since a much bigger clone is one base away. Written as DNA, the CDR3 is TGTGCCAGCGTTCGGGGGATCGCAGATACGCAGTATTTT. This sequence encodes CASVRGIADTQYF. The genes are TRBV12-3 or TRBV12-4 and TRBJ2-3; a possible D gene is TRBD2 (6 bases). This CDR3 is 13 amino acids long. The germline V and J ends were trimmed by 8 bases and 4 bases, with 13 bases remaining between them.

The chain has TRBV6-5 and TRBJ2-1, with TRBD2 identical over 10 bases. Trimming at V came to 6 bases and at J to 8 bases, leaving 10 bases not matched to a gene. The germline V gene has CDR1 MNHEY and CDR2 SVGAGI. This CDR3 is 15 amino acids long. The CDR3, as DNA: TGTGCCAGCAGCTCACCTAGCGGGAGAAATCATGAGCAGTTCTTC. This translates into CASSSPSGRNHEQFF.